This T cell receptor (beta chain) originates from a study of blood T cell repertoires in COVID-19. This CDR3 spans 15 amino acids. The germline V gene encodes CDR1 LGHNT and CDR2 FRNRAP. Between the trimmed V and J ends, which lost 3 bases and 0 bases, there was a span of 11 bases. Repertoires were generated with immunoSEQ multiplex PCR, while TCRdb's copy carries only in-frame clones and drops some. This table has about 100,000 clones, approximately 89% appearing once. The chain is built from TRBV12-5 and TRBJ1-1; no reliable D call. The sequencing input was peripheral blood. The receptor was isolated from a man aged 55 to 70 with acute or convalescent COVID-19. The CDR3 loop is CASGFWALMNTEAFF. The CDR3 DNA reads TGTGCTAGTGGTTTTTGGGCCCTAATGAACACTGAAGCTTTCTTT.